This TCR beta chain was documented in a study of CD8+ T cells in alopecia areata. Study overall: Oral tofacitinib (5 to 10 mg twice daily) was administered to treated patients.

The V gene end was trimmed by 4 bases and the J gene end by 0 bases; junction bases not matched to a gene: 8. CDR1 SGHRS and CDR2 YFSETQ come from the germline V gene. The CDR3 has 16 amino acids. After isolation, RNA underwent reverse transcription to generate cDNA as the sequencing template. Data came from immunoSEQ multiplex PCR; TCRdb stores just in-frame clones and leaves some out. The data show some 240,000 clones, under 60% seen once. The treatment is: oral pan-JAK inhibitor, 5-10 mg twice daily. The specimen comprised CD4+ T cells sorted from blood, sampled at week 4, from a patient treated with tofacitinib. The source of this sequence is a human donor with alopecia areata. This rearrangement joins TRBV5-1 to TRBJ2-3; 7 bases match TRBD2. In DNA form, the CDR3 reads TGCGCCAGCAGCCCCCCCAGCGGGGTAAGCACAGATACGCAGTATTTT. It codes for CASSPPSGVSTDTQYF.